In its sample, the clone carrying this TCR beta chain was seen many times. From 450 to 600 ng total RNA, TCR beta cDNA was generated with a primer in the constant region. TCR beta libraries came from three nested multiplex PCR rounds using slightly modified ARM-PCR. Rounds one and two of PCR, each of around 11 cycles, were primed with TRBV1-TRBV30 forward primers and a C-beta reverse primer. MiXCR was run by TCRdb on the multiplex PCR reads, yielding one entry per CDR3 protein. The repertoire holds around 29,000 distinct CDR3 sequences, 60% to 80% seen once, with roughly 30% in the top ten. The CDR3 covers 15 residues. CDR1 SGHAT and CDR2 FQNNGV come from the germline V gene. V was clipped by 8 bases and J by 3 bases, with 16 bases between them. This sample was included in a study of tumor-infiltrating lymphocytes in primary liver carcinoma. In the study overall: Sample yields, roughly 3.5 to 7.5 million productive TCRbeta reads, were similar across the tissue types.

The roughly 17-31 mg bulk tissue piece was not sorted before simultaneous RNA and DNA extraction. Each participant had primary liver carcinoma, and surgical resection was the treatment. The proportion of viable tumor cells exceeded 80% in every tumor sample. J is TRBJ2-2 and V is TRBV11-2; possible D gene TRBD2, 6 bases. The clonotype originates from a woman in her twenties or thirties with primary liver carcinoma and hepatitis B virus infection. Material: liver tumor tissue from sampling region 3. Noted subset: tumor region T3, left-lateral pole. The CDR3 here is CASLPPGVYTGELFF. CDR3 in DNA: TGTGCCAGCCTCCCACCGGGAGTGTACACCGGGGAGCTGTTTTTT.